These 7 T cell receptor beta chains share one sample of origin, sequenced in a study of blood T cell repertoires in COVID-19. Repertoires were generated with immunoSEQ multiplex PCR, while TCRdb's copy carries only in-frame clones and drops some. The sample lists fewer than 110,000 clones; roughly nine tenths were seen once. Sequencing was done on a sample of peripheral blood. The source is a man between 40 and 49 years old with active or convalescent COVID-19.

The V gene is TRBV18, the J gene TRBJ2-3; TRBD2 matches 14 bases. The germline V gene encodes CDR1 KGHSH and CDR2 LQKENI. After removal of 3 bases from V and 9 bases from J, the junction contained 8 bases not matched to a gene. CDR3 size: 16 residues. CDR3 residues: CASSPKGLAGERTQYF. The CDR3 DNA sequence: TGTGCCAGCTCACCCAAGGGACTAGCGGGAGAGAGAACGCAGTATTTT.

This clone was detected once. The rearrangement joins TRBV7-9 to TRBJ1-4; tentative D call: TRBD1 (5 bases). CDR3 length: 17 residues. The ends were cut back, 5 bases at V and 0 bases at J, with 16 bases in the middle. Germline CDR1 and CDR2: SEHNR and FQNEAQ (reference sequence). Here the CDR3 reads CASSPEGVTATNEKLFF. The CDR3 DNA follows: TGTGCCAGCAGCCCCGAAGGGGTTACTGCAACTAATGAAAAACTGTTTTTT.

The J gene is TRBJ2-3, the V gene TRBV6-5; possibly TRBD1 for D (5 bases). The V end was cut by 0 bases, the J end by 1 base, with 8 bases between. The V gene's germline CDR1 is MNHEY and CDR2 SVGAGI. CDR3 size: 15 residues. The CDR3, as DNA: TGTGCCAGCAGTTACTCCATCAGGGGCACAGATACGCAGTATTTT. It is translated as CASSYSIRGTDTQYF.

The rearrangement links TRBV4-1 to TRBJ1-3; D not resolved. The CDR3 has 14 residues. CDR1 MGHRA and CDR2 YSYEKL come from the germline V gene. Trimming removed 4 bases at V and 0 bases at J, with 7 bases between. DNA for the CDR3: TGCGCCAGCAGCCCTAGGAACTCTGGAAACACCATATATTTT. It yields the protein CASSPRNSGNTIYF.

The rearrangement links TRBV30 to TRBJ1-2; no clear D. This CDR3 region has 12 residues. Trimming shortened V by 0 bases and J by 9 bases, and 11 bases separated the two germline ends. Germline lookup yields CDR1 GTSNPN and CDR2 SVGIG (reference sequence). In DNA form, the CDR3 reads TGTGCCTGGAGTGTACAAGGCGGTAGCTACACCTTC. Amino acid sequence: CAWSVQGGSYTF.

The chain couples TRBV6-1 to TRBJ1-2; D may be TRBD1 (6 bases). The germline V gene encodes CDR1 MNHNS and CDR2 SASEGT. This CDR3 has 13 residues. V lost 10 bases, J lost 8 bases, and 20 bases lay in between. CDR3 residues: CATQGQSSAGYTF. The CDR3 DNA sequence: TGTGCCACACAGGGACAATCATCCGCGGGCTACACCTTC.

The chain is built from TRBV28 and TRBJ2-7, with 8 positions matching TRBD2. The V segment lost 6 bases and the J segment 4 bases; nucleotides outside the gene matches: 11. Germline-derived CDR1 and CDR2 are MDHEN and SYDVKM. CDR3 length equals 15 residues. This CDR3 is CASRSPSASGYEQYF. The CDR3 DNA follows: TGTGCCAGCAGGTCACCGTCGGCTAGCGGGTACGAGCAGTACTTC.